Shown below are 22 T cell receptor beta chains from a single sample sequenced in a study of blood T cells in healthy people across ages. The second PCR ran roughly 6 to 11 cycles with a sample-barcoded 5' primer and J-beta primers. MiXCR, applied by TCRdb to the 5' RACE reads, yields one record per CDR3 protein. In the table there are roughly 700,000 distinct CDR3 sequences, 45% to 50% of which are singletons. The sample taken for sequencing was blood. These TCRs come from a woman aged 55-75 years in good health.

The chain is built from TRBV7-2 and TRBJ2-3, with 14 bases lining up with TRBD2. V lost 6 bases to trimming and J lost 5 bases; unmatched junction nucleotides: 4. CDR3 size: 15 residues. Germline CDR1 reads SGHTA; CDR2 reads FQGNSA. This CDR3 reads CASRGTSGSVDTQYF. CDR3 nucleotide sequence: TGTGCCAGCAGAGGGACTAGCGGGAGTGTAGATACGCAGTATTTT.

This clonotype has a single count. V usage is TRBV15 and J usage is TRBJ1-5; D is unclear. Trimming took 9 bases from V and 5 from J, leaving 17 bases between them. The germline V gene has CDR1 LNHNV and CDR2 YYDKDF (reference sequence). The CDR3 runs to 14 residues. For the CDR3, the DNA is TGTGCCACTGGGCACCCAGGACGGGATCAGCCCCAGCATTTT. It is translated as CATGHPGRDQPQHF.

This clonotype was detected many times. J is TRBJ2-5 and V is TRBV6-6, with 10 bases lining up with TRBD1. This CDR3 has 14 residues. Germline CDR1 reads MNHNY; CDR2 reads SVGAGI (reference sequence). V dropped 10 bases and J dropped 6; count of bases not matched to a gene: 11. The CDR3 DNA follows: TGTGCCACCACCGGGACAGGGGCGAGAAAGACCCAGTACTTC. Encoded protein: CATTGTGARKTQYF.

This clonotype was detected a few times. The chain couples TRBV7-3 to TRBJ2-1, with D perhaps TRBD1 or TRBD2 (6 bases each). The V and J ends lost 2 bases and 4 bases respectively, with 12 bases between them. The length of the CDR3 is 15 residues. In germline, CDR1 is SGHTA, CDR2 FQGTGA. The CDR3 nucleotides read TGTGCCAGCAGCTTAGGGGGGCATAAGTACAATGAGCAGTTCTTC. This translates into CASSLGGHKYNEQFF.

J is TRBJ1-1 and V is TRBV28, with D unclear. The CDR3 sequence is 14 residues long. The germline V gene encodes CDR1 MDHEN and CDR2 SYDVKM. V shed 8 bases and J shed 2 bases, with 15 bases lying between them. The CDR3 is CASCLSRFNTEAFF. The CDR3 DNA reads TGTGCCAGCTGTCTATCCCGGTTCAACACTGAAGCTTTCTTT.

The V gene is TRBV5-1, the J gene TRBJ1-4; a possible D gene is TRBD1 (6 bases). Germline assignment: CDR1 SGHRS and CDR2 YFSETQ. Trimming stripped 4 bases from V and 0 bases from J, with 13 bases between. This CDR3 has 16 residues. The DNA of the CDR3 is TGCGCCAGCAGCCGGGACACTGAAGCAACTAATGAAAAACTGTTTTTT. It encodes CASSRDTEATNEKLFF.

V gene TRBV30 combines with J gene TRBJ2-3; 10 bases agree with TRBD2. The germline V gene encodes CDR1 GTSNPN and CDR2 SVGIG (reference sequence). The CDR3 covers 13 residues. The CDR3 coding sequence is TGTGCAAGAAGCGGGAGGGCCGGGGATACGCAGTATTTT. Translating gives CARSGRAGDTQYF.

The chain carries TRBV7-2 and TRBJ2-7; perhaps TRBD1 as D (5 bases). V was clipped by 5 bases and J by 4 bases, with 15 bases between them. Germline V lookup: CDR1 SGHTA, CDR2 FQGNSA. The CDR3 spans 14 residues. Written as DNA, the CDR3 is TGTGCCAGCAGCCCGCGGCAGGGATATTACGAGCAGTACTTC. This sequence encodes CASSPRQGYYEQYF.

This clonotype occurred a few times. The rearrangement joins TRBV27 to TRBJ1-2; TRBD1 matches 7 bases. Germline V gives CDR1 MNHEY, CDR2 SMNVEV (reference sequence). The CDR3 loop spans 15 amino acids. J gave up 2 bases and V 3 bases, and 6 bases lay outside the gene matches. The CDR3 sequence: CASSFGGGGNYGYTF. As DNA, the CDR3 is TGTGCCAGCAGTTTCGGAGGGGGCGGAAACTATGGCTACACCTTC.

The chain employs TRBV29-1 and TRBJ1-1; D unclear. The CDR3 consists of 13 residues. Trimming took off 3 bases at V and 0 bases at J, with 8 bases between the two ends. Germline V gene data show CDR1 as SQVTM and CDR2 as ANQGSEA. The CDR3 DNA is TGCAGCGTTGAGGGCGAAATGAACACTGAAGCTTTCTTT. Translated: CSVEGEMNTEAFF.

Note on this clonotype: Just one base apart from a much larger clone, this may be a read error. The CDR3: CAWSSSGGTQYF. CDR3 nucleotide sequence: TGTGCCTGGAGTTCCTCAGGGGGGACCCAGTACTTC. The chain links TRBV30 to TRBJ2-5, with 7 bases lining up with TRBD1. V shed 2 bases, J shed 7 bases, and the junction held 4 bases outside the gene matches. The length of the CDR3 is 12 residues. Per germline, CDR1 GTSNPN and CDR2 SVGIG (reference sequence). The variable domain in full, with the rest retrieved from reference TRBV30 and TRBJ2-5, is SQTIHQWPATLVQPVGSPLSLECTVEGTSNPNLYWYRQAAGRGLQLLFYSVGIGQISSEVPQNLSASRPQDRQFILSSKKLLLSDSGFYLCAWSSSGGTQYFGPGTRLLVL.

The rearrangement links TRBV5-8 to TRBJ2-4; the match to TRBD2 covers 9 bases. This CDR3 region has 15 residues. Unmatched junction bases numbered 13, after V lost 5 bases and J lost 10 bases. Germline values: CDR1 SGHTS, CDR2 YDEGEE. This CDR3 reads CASRPATSGGAIQYF. The CDR3, as DNA: TGTGCCAGCAGACCCGCGACTAGCGGAGGAGCGATTCAGTACTTC.

The gene calls are TRBV27 and TRBJ2-3, with D possibly TRBD1 on 6 matching bases. Germline CDR1 is MNHEY and CDR2 is SMNVEV (reference sequence). The CDR3 covers 14 residues. V was shortened by 5 bases and J by 5 bases, with 14 bases between the two germline ends. In nucleotides, the CDR3 is TGTGCCAGCAGTGGGGGCAGGGGTAGAGATACGCAGTATTTT. Translating gives CASSGGRGRDTQYF.

This clonotype was detected ten times or more. The chain is built from TRBV6-2 or TRBV6-3 and TRBJ2-7; TRBD2 agrees at 7 bases. With V trimmed by 4 bases and J by 2 bases, 11 bases remained unmatched. Germline loops: CDR1 MNHEY, CDR2 SVGEGT. CDR3 length: 16 residues. The CDR3 protein is CASSFRISGATYEQYF. In nucleotides, the CDR3 is TGTGCCAGCAGTTTCCGAATAAGCGGGGCAACCTACGAGCAGTACTTC.

This clonotype was seen a few times. CDR3 sequence: CSARWVGMGNQPQYF. The CDR3 DNA reads TGCAGTGCTAGGTGGGTGGGGATGGGCAATCAGCCCCAGTACTTC. The V gene is TRBV20-1, the J gene TRBJ2-5; D uncertain. Trimming removed 3 bases from V and 9 bases from J, with 23 bases in between. The length of the CDR3 is 15 residues. Germline lookup yields CDR1 DFQATT and CDR2 SNEGSKA (reference sequence).

This clonotype has only a few counts. One base away lies a much larger clone, so this may be a sequencing read error. CDR3 sequence (DNA): TGTGCCAGCGGACCAGGGTACGAGCAGTACTTC. Its protein is CASGPGYEQYF. The rearrangement uses TRBV27 and TRBJ2-7; the D gene is possibly TRBD1 (5 bases). The CDR3 length is 11 residues. Germline CDR1 and CDR2: MNHEY and SMNVEV (reference sequence). V was trimmed by 8 bases and J by 4 bases, leaving 9 bases between them.

The chain joins TRBV28 to TRBJ2-3; 7 nucleotides line up with TRBD1. Germline CDR1 and CDR2: MDHEN and SYDVKM. The junction had 8 bases not matched to a gene; V was cut back by 5 bases and J by 6 bases. CDR3 length: 14 residues. The CDR3 nucleotides read TGTGCCAGCAGTACAGGGGTCAGGTGGGATACGCAGTATTTT. As protein: CASSTGVRWDTQYF.

The V and J genes are TRBV24-1 and TRBJ2-1; 8 positions match TRBD1. This CDR3 contains 15 residues. Trimming took 3 bases from V and 6 from J; bases not matched to a gene: 6. Germline V gene sequence: CDR1 KGHDR, CDR2 SFDVKD. DNA for the CDR3: TGTGCCACCAGTGATCCCGGACAGGGAAGCAATGAGCAGTTCTTC. Its translation: CATSDPGQGSNEQFF.

V gene TRBV9 combines with J gene TRBJ1-2; D not resolved. The length of the CDR3 is 14 residues. Germline assignment: CDR1 SGDLS and CDR2 YYNGEE. Trimming removed 3 bases at V and 5 bases at J, with 14 bases between. The CDR3 loop reads CASSGPYPWYGYTF. For the CDR3, the DNA is TGTGCCAGCAGCGGACCCTATCCCTGGTATGGCTACACCTTC.

V is TRBV10-3 and J is TRBJ2-1; 9 bases align to TRBD2. V lost 10 bases to trimming and J lost 7 bases; unmatched junction nucleotides: 11. Germline V gene sequence: CDR1 ENHRY, CDR2 SYGVKD. The CDR3 loop spans 14 amino acids. The CDR3 DNA sequence: TGTGCCACGGGTGATAGCGGGAGCCTGAATGAGCAGTTCTTC. Its protein product is CATGDSGSLNEQFF.

This clonotype was found a few times. The chain joins TRBV29-1 to TRBJ2-1; 13 bases line up with TRBD2. The CDR3 is 14 residues long. Germline assignment: CDR1 SQVTM and CDR2 ANQGSEA. Trimming took 7 bases from V and 9 from J; bases not matched to a gene: 9. The CDR3 loop reads CSGSPGLAGPEQFF. CDR3 bases: TGCAGCGGCAGTCCGGGACTAGCGGGACCTGAGCAGTTCTTC.

This clonotype was found many times. The rearrangement links TRBV28 to TRBJ2-1; a weak D match, TRBD2 (5 bases). Trimming removed 2 bases from V and 4 bases from J, with 15 bases in between. Germline CDR1 and CDR2: MDHEN and SYDVKM. The CDR3 has 16 residues. CDR3 loop: CASSLQRDSGYNEQFF. The CDR3 DNA is TGTGCCAGCAGTTTACAGAGGGATTCCGGATACAATGAGCAGTTCTTC.